This T cell receptor (beta chain) was recorded in a study of shared clonotypes between healthy human individuals. Repertoires were generated with immunoSEQ multiplex PCR, while TCRdb's copy carries only in-frame clones and drops some. The sample records about 2 million clones, about 95% being singletons. The CDR3 is 16 residues long. V was cut by 1 base and J by 4 bases, with 15 bases left in between. Looked up from germline, CDR1 is LGHNA and CDR2 is YSLEER. Naive CD8 cells were CD45RO-negative, positively selected for CCR7, excluding terminally differentiated effector memory CD45RA+ cells. Sequenced material: naive CD8+ T cells sorted from blood. This clonotype was obtained from a man between 18 and 29 years old in good health. The chain carries TRBV4-3 and TRBJ2-3, with D perhaps matching TRBD2 (6 bases). CDR3 amino acids: CASSQVYREIADTQYF. In DNA, the CDR3 is TGCGCCAGCAGCCAAGTATATCGGGAGATCGCAGATACGCAGTATTTT.